The rows below give T cell receptor beta chains drawn from one sample of a study of monozygotic twins with inflammatory bowel disease. TCRdb reprocessed the 5' RACE reads; each CDR3 protein has one entry and no DNA is given. This listing includes 350,000 to 550,000 distinct CDR3 sequences. The sequencing sample was made of blood. Receptor source: a human donor with ulcerative colitis or Crohn's disease, or a healthy co-twin of an affected twin (not recorded which). Both conserved end residues are part of each CDR3.

J gene | V gene | CDR3 length | CDR3 protein
TRBJ2-3 | TRBV5-6 | 15 | CASSLVLGSTDTQYF
TRBJ1-6 | TRBV7-3 | 15 | CASSLLGGEWSPLHF
TRBJ1-6 | TRBV2 | 14 | CASKEQGDNSPLHF
TRBJ2-1 | TRBV24-1 | 15 | CATSDDPGTKGEQFF
TRBJ2-7 | TRBV29-1 | 12 | CSASAGTYEQYF
TRBJ1-4 | TRBV25-1 | 14 | CASSESPIREKLFF
TRBJ2-7 | TRBV7-9 | 14 | CATRKAEGDYEQYF
TRBJ2-3 | TRBV5-1 | 13 | CASSLTGEDTQYF
TRBJ2-6 | TRBV7-2 | 15 | CASSLEAAGANVLTF
TRBJ2-5 | TRBV10-3 | 17 | CAISAHPGQGVGETQYF
TRBJ1-5 | TRBV12-3/TRBV12-4 | 16 | CASSHNKNTGEEPQHF
TRBJ2-7 | TRBV12-3/TRBV12-4 | 13 | CASVGQGRTRQYF
TRBJ2-7 | TRBV12-3/TRBV12-4 | 11 | CASAFLDEQYF
TRBJ2-2 | TRBV19 | 14 | CASSIAGVLRELFF
TRBJ2-6 | TRBV7-2 | 16 | CASSLARPVGANVLTF
TRBJ2-7 | TRBV7-9 | 16 | CASSSRTSGSLNEQYF
TRBJ2-1 | TRBV10-3 | 11 | CAISSYNEQFF
TRBJ2-2 | TRBV20-1 | 13 | CSATDVNTGELFF
TRBJ2-1 | TRBV28 | 16 | CASSSVGQAPNNEQFF
TRBJ2-1 | TRBV5-4 | 17 | CASSPGQPQGGFNEQFF
TRBJ2-7 | TRBV6-6 | 14 | CATRPEGLAYEQYF
TRBJ2-1 | TRBV11-1 | 16 | CASSLTGVNRYNEQFF